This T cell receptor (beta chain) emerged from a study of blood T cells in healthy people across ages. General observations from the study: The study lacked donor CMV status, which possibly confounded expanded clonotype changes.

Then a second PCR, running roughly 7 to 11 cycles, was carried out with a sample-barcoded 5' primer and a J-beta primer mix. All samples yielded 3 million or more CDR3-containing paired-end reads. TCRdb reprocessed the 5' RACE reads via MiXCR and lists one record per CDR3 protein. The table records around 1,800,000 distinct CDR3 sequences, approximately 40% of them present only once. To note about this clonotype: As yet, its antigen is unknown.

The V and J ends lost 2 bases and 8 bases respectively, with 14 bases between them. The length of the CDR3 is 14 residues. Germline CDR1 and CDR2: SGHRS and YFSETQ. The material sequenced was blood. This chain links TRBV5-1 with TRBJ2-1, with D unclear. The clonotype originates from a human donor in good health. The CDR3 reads CASSLGSRVDEQFF. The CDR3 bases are TGCGCCAGCAGCTTAGGTAGCCGTGTGGATGAGCAGTTCTTC.